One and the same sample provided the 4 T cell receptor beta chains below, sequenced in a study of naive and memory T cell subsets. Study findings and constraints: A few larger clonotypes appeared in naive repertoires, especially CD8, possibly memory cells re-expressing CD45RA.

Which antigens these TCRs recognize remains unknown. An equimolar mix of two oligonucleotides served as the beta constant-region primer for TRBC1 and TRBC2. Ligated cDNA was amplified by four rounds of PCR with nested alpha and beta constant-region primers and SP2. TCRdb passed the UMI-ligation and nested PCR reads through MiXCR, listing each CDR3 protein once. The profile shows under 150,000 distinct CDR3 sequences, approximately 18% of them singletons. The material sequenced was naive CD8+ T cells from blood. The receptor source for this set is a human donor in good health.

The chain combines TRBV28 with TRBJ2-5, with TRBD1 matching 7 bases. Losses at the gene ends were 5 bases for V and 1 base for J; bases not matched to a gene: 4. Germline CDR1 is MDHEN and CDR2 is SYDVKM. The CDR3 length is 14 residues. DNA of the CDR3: TGTGCCAGCAGTCCGACAGGGCCCCAAGAGACCCAGTACTTC. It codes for CASSPTGPQETQYF.

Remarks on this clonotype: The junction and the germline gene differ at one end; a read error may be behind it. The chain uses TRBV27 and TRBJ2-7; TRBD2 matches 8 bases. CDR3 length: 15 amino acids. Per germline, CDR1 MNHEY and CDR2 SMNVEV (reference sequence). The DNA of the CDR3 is TGTGCCAGCAGTTTAGCGGGACTAGGGGCCTATGAGCAGTACTTC. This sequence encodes CASSLAGLGAYEQYF.

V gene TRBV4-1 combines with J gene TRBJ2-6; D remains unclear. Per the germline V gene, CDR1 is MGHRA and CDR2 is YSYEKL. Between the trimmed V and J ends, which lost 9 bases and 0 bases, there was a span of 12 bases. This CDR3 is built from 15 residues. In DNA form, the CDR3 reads TGCGCCAGTCAGGTCGATGTCTCTGGGGCCAACGTCCTGACTTTC. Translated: CASQVDVSGANVLTF.

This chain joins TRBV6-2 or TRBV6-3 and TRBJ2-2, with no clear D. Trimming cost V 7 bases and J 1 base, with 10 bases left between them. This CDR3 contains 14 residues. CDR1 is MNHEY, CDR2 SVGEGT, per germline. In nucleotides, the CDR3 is TGTGCCAGCACCTTCTATTTGAACACCGGGGAGCTGTTTTTT. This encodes CASTFYLNTGELFF.